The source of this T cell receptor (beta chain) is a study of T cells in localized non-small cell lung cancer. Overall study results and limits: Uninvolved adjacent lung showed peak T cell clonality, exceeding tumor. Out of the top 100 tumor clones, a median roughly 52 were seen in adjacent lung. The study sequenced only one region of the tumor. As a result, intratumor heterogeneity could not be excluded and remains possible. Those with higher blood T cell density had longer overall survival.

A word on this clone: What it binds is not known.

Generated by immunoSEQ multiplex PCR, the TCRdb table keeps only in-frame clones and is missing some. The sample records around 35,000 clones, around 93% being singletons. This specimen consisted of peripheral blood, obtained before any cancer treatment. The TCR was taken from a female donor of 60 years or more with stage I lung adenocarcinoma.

CDR3 region: CAWARPDRAEQYF. The CDR3 DNA sequence: TGTGCCTGGGCCCGACCGGACAGGGCCGAGCAGTACTTC. V usage is TRBV30 and J usage is TRBJ2-7; TRBD1 agrees at 8 bases. This CDR3 is 13 amino acids long. Germline V gives CDR1 GTSNPN, CDR2 SVGIG (reference sequence). The V segment lost 5 bases and the J segment 6 bases; nucleotides outside the gene matches: 9.